Given below is one T cell receptor (beta chain) in context. Method: immunoSEQ multiplex PCR; TCRdb's copy keeps in-frame clones and lacks some. Altogether around 67,000 clones are present, approximately 82% being singletons, with the ten largest covering roughly 5.6%. The germline V gene has CDR1 MNHEY and CDR2 SVGAGI. The CDR3 loop spans 15 amino acids. Germline trimming cut 6 bases from V and 2 bases from J; bases unmatched to any gene: 8. The data were obtained in a study of blood T cell repertoires in COVID-19. Across the study: Specimens from acute and convalescent COVID-19 originated in the United States, Italy and Spain. T cells, B-cell-depleted T cells, or PBMCs supplied cDNA or gDNA.

The sequencing sample was made of peripheral blood. The chain has TRBV6-5 and TRBJ2-3, with 7 bases lining up with TRBD1. This clonotype was obtained from a man in his fifties or sixties with active COVID-19. The CDR3 sequence: CASRTGTEYTDTQYF. In DNA, the CDR3 is TGTGCCAGCAGGACCGGGACAGAGTACACAGATACGCAGTATTTT.